A single sample gave rise to the 14 T cell receptor beta chains below, sequenced in a study of blood T cell repertoires in COVID-19. Clones were read by immunoSEQ multiplex PCR, and TCRdb kept only the in-frame ones, dropping some. Seen here are 95,000 to 120,000 clones, over 75% observed once, and the top ten hold more than 7%. The sequencing sample was made of peripheral blood. These receptors were collected from a woman in her seventies who had recovered from COVID-19.

The chain combines TRBV5-4 with TRBJ2-2; tentatively, D is TRBD2 (7 bases). V lost 5 bases, J lost 4 bases, and 18 bases lay in between. The CDR3 is made up of 16 amino acids. The germline gives CDR1 SGHNT, CDR2 YYREEE (reference sequence). CDR3 protein: CASSGKRGGSTGELFF. The CDR3 bases are TGTGCCAGCAGTGGGAAGAGGGGGGGAAGCACCGGGGAGCTGTTTTTT.

The rearrangement uses TRBV2 and TRBJ1-2; 7 bases map to TRBD1. The CDR3 runs 15 residues. Germline trimming cut 4 bases from V and 4 bases from J; bases unmatched to any gene: 9. Germline V CDR1 and CDR2: SNHLY, FYNNEI. The CDR3 region is CASSGGDRVGYGYTF. CDR3 nucleotides: TGTGCCAGCAGTGGAGGCGACAGGGTAGGCTATGGCTACACCTTC.

V is TRBV28 and J is TRBJ1-1; TRBD1 agrees at 9 bases. Germline trimming cut 7 bases from V and 0 bases from J; bases unmatched to any gene: 9. CDR1 is MDHEN and CDR2 is SYDVKM in the germline V gene. The CDR3 contains 16 residues. CDR3 sequence reads: CASTTGGTLVNTEAFF. DNA of the CDR3: TGTGCCAGCACAACAGGGGGCACCCTGGTGAACACTGAAGCTTTCTTT.

The chain carries TRBV28 and TRBJ2-5, with TRBD2 matching over 15 bases. The CDR3 covers 16 residues. Trimming took 8 bases from V and 4 from J; bases not matched to a gene: 8. Germline values: CDR1 MDHEN, CDR2 SYDVKM. DNA of the CDR3: TGTGCCAGCGGAGACGGACTAGCGGGGGGGCCAGAGACCCAGTACTTC. This encodes CASGDGLAGGPETQYF. Full variable domain (outside the CDR3, taken from reference TRBV28 and TRBJ2-5): DVKVTQSSRYLVKRTGEKVFLECVQDMDHENMFWYRQDPGLGLRLIYFSYDVKMKEKGDIPEGYSVSREKKERFSLILESASTNQTSMYLCASGDGLAGGPETQYFGPGTRLLVL.

The V and J genes are TRBV5-1 and TRBJ2-7; possible D gene TRBD2, 5 bases. Germline V gives CDR1 SGHRS, CDR2 YFSETQ. The V and J ends lost 1 base and 2 bases respectively, with 10 bases between them. This CDR3 comprises 14 residues. This CDR3 is CASSLPSGPYEQYF. In DNA, the CDR3 is TGCGCCAGCAGCTTGCCCAGCGGCCCCTACGAGCAGTACTTC. The variable domain in full, completed from reference TRBV5-1 and TRBJ2-7, reads KAGVTQTPRYLIKTRGQQVTLSCSPISGHRSVSWYQQTPGQGLQFLFEYFSETQRNKGNFPGRFSGRQFSNSRSEMNVSTLELGDSALYLCASSLPSGPYEQYFGPGTRLTVT.

This clone appeared once. The chain uses TRBV24-1 and TRBJ1-1, with TRBD1 matching 9 bases. Germline CDR1 is KGHDR and CDR2 is SFDVKD. CDR3 length equals 14 residues. V dropped 5 bases and J dropped 4; count of bases not matched to a gene: 4. The CDR3 region is CATSGQGGSTEAFF. The CDR3 nucleotides read TGTGCCACCAGTGGACAGGGGGGGAGCACTGAAGCTTTCTTT.

The rearrangement uses TRBV27 and TRBJ2-7; 7 nucleotides agree with TRBD1. Germline CDR1 MNHEY, CDR2 SMNVEV (reference sequence). V shed 6 bases, J shed 5 bases, and the junction held 10 bases outside the gene matches. The CDR3 covers 14 residues. Here the CDR3 reads CASRPGTASHEQYF. As DNA, the CDR3 is TGTGCCAGCAGGCCCGGGACAGCGAGCCACGAGCAGTACTTC.

The CDR3 spells CASSPVRAGNTIYF. CDR3 coding DNA: TGTGCCAGCAGTCCCGTGCGAGCCGGAAACACCATATATTTT. The chain has TRBV6-2 or TRBV6-3 and TRBJ1-3; D is undetermined. Between the trimmed V and J ends, which lost 5 bases and 4 bases, there was a span of 12 bases. CDR3 length: 14 amino acids. Per the germline V gene, CDR1 is MNHEY and CDR2 is SVGEGT.

CDR3 sequence reads: CASSPGQVGTGELFF. The CDR3 DNA follows: TGTGCCAGCTCACCCGGACAGGTCGGCACCGGGGAGCTGTTTTTT. The chain links TRBV18 to TRBJ2-2; 7 bases align to TRBD1. This CDR3 region has 15 residues. CDR1 is KGHSH, CDR2 LQKENI, per germline. V lost 3 bases and J lost 4; bases outside the gene matches: 5.

V usage is TRBV28 and J usage is TRBJ2-6, with 7 bases that match TRBD2. Per germline, CDR1 MDHEN and CDR2 SYDVKM. Germline trimming cut 3 bases from V and 2 bases from J; bases unmatched to any gene: 1. This CDR3 has 15 amino acids. CDR3 sequence: CASSFRGAGANVLTF. The DNA of the CDR3 is TGTGCCAGCAGTTTTCGGGGGGCTGGGGCCAACGTCCTGACTTTC.

In this sample, this clone turned up once. The gene calls are TRBV19 and TRBJ1-2; TRBD1 matches at 9 bases. The CDR3 extends over 13 amino acids. Unmatched junction bases numbered 7, after V lost 6 bases and J lost 8 bases. Germline V gene sequence: CDR1 LNHDA, CDR2 SQIVND (reference sequence). The CDR3 DNA sequence: TGTGCCAGTAGGTACACAGGGGGCCGAGGCTACACCTTC. This codes for CASRYTGGRGYTF.

The chain joins TRBV7-2 to TRBJ2-7; 14 nucleotides agree with TRBD2. CDR3 size: 15 residues. The germline V gene has CDR1 SGHTA and CDR2 FQGNSA. The V segment lost 5 bases and the J segment 5 bases; nucleotides outside the gene matches: 5. The CDR3: CASSTGLAGVHEQYF. The CDR3 region has the DNA TGTGCCAGCAGCACGGGACTAGCGGGAGTCCACGAGCAGTACTTC.

The gene calls are TRBV4-3 and TRBJ2-6; no definite D call. This CDR3 region has 14 residues. The V end lost 0 bases, the J end lost 4 bases, and 4 bases lay between the germline ends. CDR1 is LGHNA, CDR2 YSLEER, per germline. The CDR3 DNA is TGCGCCAGCAGCCAAGATGCGGGGGCCAACGTCCTGACTTTC. Encoded protein: CASSQDAGANVLTF.

This chain links TRBV28 with TRBJ2-6, with D possibly TRBD1 on 5 matching bases. CDR1 MDHEN and CDR2 SYDVKM come from the germline V gene. There are 15 residues in the CDR3. V was shortened by 6 bases and J by 0 bases, with 9 bases between the two germline ends. The CDR3 protein is CASRRRDSGANVLTF. In DNA form, the CDR3 reads TGTGCCAGCAGGCGCAGGGACTCTGGGGCCAACGTCCTGACTTTC.